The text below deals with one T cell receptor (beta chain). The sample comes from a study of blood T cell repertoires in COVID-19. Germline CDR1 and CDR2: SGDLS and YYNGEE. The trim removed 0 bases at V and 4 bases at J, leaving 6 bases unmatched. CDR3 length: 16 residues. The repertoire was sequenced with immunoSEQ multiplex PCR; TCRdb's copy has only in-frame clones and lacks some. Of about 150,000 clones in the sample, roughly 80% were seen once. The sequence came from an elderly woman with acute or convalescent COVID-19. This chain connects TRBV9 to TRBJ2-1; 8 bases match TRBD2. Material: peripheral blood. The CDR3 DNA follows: TGTGCCAGCAGCGTAGAGCCGGGCGGGGGGTACAATGAGCAGTTCTTC. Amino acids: CASSVEPGGGYNEQFF.